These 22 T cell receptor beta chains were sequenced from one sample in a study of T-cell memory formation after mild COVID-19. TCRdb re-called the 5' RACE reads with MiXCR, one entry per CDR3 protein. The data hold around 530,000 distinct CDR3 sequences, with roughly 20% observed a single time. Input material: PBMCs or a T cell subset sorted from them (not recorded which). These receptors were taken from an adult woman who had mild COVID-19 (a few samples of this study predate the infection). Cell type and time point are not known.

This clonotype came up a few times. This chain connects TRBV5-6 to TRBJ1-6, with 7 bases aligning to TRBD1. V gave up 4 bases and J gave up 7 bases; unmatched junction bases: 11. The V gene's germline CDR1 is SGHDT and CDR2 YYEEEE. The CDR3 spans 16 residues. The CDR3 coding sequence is TGTGCCAGCAGCGCCATAAGACAGGGATTGAATTCACCCCTCCACTTT. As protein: CASSAIRQGLNSPLHF.

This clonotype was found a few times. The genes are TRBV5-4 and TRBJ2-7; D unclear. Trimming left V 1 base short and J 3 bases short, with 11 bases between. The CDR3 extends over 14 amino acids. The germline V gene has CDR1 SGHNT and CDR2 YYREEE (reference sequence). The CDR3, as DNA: TGTGCCAGCAGCTTGTGGCCAAAATACTACGAGCAGTACTTC. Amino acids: CASSLWPKYYEQYF.

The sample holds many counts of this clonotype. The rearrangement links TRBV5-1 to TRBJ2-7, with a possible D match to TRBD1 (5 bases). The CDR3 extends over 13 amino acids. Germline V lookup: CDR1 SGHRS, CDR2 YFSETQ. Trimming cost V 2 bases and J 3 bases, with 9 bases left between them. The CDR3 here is CASSFDSYYEQYF. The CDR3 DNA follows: TGCGCCAGCAGCTTCGACAGTTACTACGAGCAGTACTTC. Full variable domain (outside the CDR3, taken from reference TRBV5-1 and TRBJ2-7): KAGVTQTPRYLIKTRGQQVTLSCSPISGHRSVSWYQQTPGQGLQFLFEYFSETQRNKGNFPGRFSGRQFSNSRSEMNVSTLELGDSALYLCASSFDSYYEQYFGPGTRLTVT.

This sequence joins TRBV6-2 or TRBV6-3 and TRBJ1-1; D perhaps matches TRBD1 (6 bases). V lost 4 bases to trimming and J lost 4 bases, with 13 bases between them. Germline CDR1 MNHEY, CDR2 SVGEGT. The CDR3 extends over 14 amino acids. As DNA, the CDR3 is TGTGCCAGCAGTTCCGACAGGTTGCTCACTGAAGCTTTCTTT. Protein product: CASSSDRLLTEAFF.

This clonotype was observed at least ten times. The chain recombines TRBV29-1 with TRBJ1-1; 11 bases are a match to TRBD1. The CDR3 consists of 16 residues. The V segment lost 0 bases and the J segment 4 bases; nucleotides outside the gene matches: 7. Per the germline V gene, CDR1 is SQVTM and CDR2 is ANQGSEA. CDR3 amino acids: CSVEDHWDRGFTEAFF. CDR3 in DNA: TGCAGCGTTGAAGATCACTGGGACAGGGGGTTCACTGAAGCTTTCTTT.

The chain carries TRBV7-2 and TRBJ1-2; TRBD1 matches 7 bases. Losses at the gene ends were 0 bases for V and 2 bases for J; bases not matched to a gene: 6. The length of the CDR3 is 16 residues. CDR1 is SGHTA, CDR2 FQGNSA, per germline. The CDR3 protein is CASSLAPGQANYGYTF. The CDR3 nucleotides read TGTGCCAGCAGCTTAGCACCCGGACAGGCGAACTATGGCTACACCTTC.

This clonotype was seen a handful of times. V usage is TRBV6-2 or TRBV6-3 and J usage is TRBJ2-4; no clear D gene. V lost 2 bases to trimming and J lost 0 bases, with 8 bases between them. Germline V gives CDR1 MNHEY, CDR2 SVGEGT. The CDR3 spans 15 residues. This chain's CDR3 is CASSYGVIAKNIQYF. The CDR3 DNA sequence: TGTGCCAGCAGTTACGGGGTTATAGCCAAAAACATTCAGTACTTC.

The CDR3 region has the DNA TGTGCCAGCACCTCATTAGCGGGAGCCCTCTTGGATGAGCAGTTCTTC. This gives the protein CASTSLAGALLDEQFF. V is TRBV6-2 or TRBV6-3 and J is TRBJ2-1; 9 bases map to TRBD2. The trim removed 7 bases at V and 8 bases at J, leaving 15 bases unmatched. Germline CDR1 MNHEY, CDR2 SVGEGT. The length of the CDR3 is 16 residues.

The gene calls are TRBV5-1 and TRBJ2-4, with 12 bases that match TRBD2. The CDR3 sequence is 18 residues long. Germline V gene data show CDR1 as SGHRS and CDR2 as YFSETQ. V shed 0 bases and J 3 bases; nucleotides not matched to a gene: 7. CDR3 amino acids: CASSLEASGRAGKNIQYF. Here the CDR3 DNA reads TGCGCCAGCAGCTTGGAGGCTAGCGGGAGGGCGGGCAAAAACATTCAGTACTTC.

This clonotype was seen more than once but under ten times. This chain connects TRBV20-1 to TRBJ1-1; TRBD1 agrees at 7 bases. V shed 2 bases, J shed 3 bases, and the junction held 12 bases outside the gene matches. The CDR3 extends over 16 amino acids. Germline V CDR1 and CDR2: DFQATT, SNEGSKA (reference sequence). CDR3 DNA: TGCAGTGCTAGACAAGACTCGACAGGGATCGACACTGAAGCTTTCTTT. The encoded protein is CSARQDSTGIDTEAFF.

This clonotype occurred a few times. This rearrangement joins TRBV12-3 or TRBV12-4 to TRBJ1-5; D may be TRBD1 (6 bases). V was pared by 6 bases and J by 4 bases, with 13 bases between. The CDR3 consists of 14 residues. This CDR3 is CASRVGGGNQPQHF. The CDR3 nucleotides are TGTGCCAGCAGGGTCGGAGGGGGAAATCAGCCCCAGCATTTT.

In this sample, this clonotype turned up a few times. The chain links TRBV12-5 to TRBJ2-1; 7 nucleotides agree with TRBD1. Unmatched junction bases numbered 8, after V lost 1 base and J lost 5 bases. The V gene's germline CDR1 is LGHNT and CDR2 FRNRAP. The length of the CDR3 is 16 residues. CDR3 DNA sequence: TGTGCTAGTGGTTTGGCACCCGGGACAGCGCACAATGAGCAGTTCTTC. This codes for CASGLAPGTAHNEQFF.

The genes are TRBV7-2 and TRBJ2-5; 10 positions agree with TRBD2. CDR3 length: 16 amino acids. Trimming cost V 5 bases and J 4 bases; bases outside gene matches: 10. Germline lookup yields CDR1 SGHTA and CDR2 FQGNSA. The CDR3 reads CASSLVGLAISETQYF. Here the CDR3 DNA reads TGTGCCAGCAGCCTCGTGGGACTAGCGATTTCAGAGACCCAGTACTTC. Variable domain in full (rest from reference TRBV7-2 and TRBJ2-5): GAGVSQSPSNKVTEKGKDVELRCDPISGHTALYWYRQSLGQGLEFLIYFQGNSAPDKSGLPSDRFSAERTGGSVSTLTIQRTQQEDSAVYLCASSLVGLAISETQYFGPGTRLLVL.

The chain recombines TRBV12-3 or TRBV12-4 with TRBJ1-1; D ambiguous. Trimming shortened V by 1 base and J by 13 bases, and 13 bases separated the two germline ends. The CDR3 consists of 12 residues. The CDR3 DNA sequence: TGTGCCAGCAGTTTAGGAGCCGGGATTTATTTCTTT. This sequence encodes CASSLGAGIYFF.

In nucleotides, the CDR3 is TGCGCCAGCAGCCAAGCCCGGGGGCTAGCGGCTAACAATGAGCAGTTCTTC. As protein: CASSQARGLAANNEQFF. This chain uses TRBV4-1 with TRBJ2-1; D might be TRBD2 (7 bases). Germline CDR1 reads MGHRA; CDR2 reads YSYEKL. V shed 1 base and J shed 5 bases, with 18 bases lying between them. The CDR3 has 17 residues.

The CDR3: CATSDLPVGPAHEQFF. Here the CDR3 DNA reads TGTGCCACCAGTGATTTGCCAGTAGGACCAGCCCATGAGCAGTTCTTC. This chain uses TRBV24-1 with TRBJ2-1, with D unresolved. V gave up 0 bases and J gave up 8 bases, with 16 bases separating them. Germline lookup yields CDR1 KGHDR and CDR2 SFDVKD. The CDR3 has 16 residues.

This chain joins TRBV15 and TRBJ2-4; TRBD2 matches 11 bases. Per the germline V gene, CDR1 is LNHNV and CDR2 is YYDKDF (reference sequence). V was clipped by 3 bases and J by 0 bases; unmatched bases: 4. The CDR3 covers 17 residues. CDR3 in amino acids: CATSSQGLAVAKNIQYF. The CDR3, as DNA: TGTGCCACCAGCAGCCAGGGACTAGCGGTAGCCAAAAACATTCAGTACTTC. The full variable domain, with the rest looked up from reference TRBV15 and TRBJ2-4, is DAMVIQNPRYQVTQFGKPVTLSCSQTLNHNVMYWYQQKSSQAPKLLFHYYDKDFNNEADTPDNFQSRRPNTSFCFLDIRSPGLGDTAMYLCATSSQGLAVAKNIQYFGAGTRLSVL.

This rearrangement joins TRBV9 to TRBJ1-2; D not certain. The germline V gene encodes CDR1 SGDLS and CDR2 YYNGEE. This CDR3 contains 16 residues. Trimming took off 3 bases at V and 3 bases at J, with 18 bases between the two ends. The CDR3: CASSATKFESDYGYTF. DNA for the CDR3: TGTGCCAGCAGCGCCACAAAATTTGAGTCTGACTATGGCTACACCTTC. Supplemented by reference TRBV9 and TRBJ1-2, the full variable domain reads DSGVTQTPKHLITATGQRVTLRCSPRSGDLSVYWYQQSLDQGLQFLIQYYNGEERAKGNILERFSAQQFPDLHSELNLSSLELGDSALYFCASSATKFESDYGYTFGSGTRLTVV.

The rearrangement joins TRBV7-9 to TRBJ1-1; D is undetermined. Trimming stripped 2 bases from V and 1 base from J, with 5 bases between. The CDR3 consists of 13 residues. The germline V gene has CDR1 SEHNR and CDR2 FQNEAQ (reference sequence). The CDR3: CASSLYPNTEAFF. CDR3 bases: TGTGCCAGCAGCTTATATCCGAACACTGAAGCTTTCTTT.

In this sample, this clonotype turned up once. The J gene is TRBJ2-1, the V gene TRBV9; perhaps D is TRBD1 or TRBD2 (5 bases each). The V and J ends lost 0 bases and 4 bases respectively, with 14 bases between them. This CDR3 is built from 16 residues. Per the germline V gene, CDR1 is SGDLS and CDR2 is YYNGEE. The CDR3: CASSVVPRGAYNEQFF. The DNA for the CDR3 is TGTGCCAGCAGCGTAGTCCCCCGGGGCGCTTACAATGAGCAGTTCTTC.

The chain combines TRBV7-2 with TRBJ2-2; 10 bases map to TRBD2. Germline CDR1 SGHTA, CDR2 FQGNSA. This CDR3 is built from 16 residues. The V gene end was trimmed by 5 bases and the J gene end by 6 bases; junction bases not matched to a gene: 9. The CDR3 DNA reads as TGTGCCAGCAGCCTAGTAGCGGGGGGTTCTCCCGGGGAGCTGTTTTTT. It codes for CASSLVAGGSPGELFF.

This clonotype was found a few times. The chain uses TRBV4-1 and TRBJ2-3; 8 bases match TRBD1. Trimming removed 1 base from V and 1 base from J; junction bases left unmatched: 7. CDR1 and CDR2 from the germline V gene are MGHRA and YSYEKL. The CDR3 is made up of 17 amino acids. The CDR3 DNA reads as TGCGCCAGCAGCCAAGGCCGGACAGGGACCCGCACAGATACGCAGTATTTT. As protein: CASSQGRTGTRTDTQYF.